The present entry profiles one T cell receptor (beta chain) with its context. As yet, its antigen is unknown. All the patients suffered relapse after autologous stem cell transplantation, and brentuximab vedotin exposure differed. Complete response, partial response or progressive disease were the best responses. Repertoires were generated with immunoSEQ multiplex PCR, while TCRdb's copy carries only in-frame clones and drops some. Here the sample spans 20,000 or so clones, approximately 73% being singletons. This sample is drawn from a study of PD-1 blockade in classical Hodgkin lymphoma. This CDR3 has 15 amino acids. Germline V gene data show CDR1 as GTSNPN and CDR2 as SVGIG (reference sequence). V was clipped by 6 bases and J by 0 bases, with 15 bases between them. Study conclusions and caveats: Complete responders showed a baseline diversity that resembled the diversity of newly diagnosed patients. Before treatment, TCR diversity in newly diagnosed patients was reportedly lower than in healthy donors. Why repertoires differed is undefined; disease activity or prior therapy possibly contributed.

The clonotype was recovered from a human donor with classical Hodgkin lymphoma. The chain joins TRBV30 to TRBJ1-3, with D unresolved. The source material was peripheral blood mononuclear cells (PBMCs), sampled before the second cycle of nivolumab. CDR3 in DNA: TGTGCCTGCTACAAGCCGGGAAGCTCTGGAAACACCATATATTTT. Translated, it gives CACYKPGSSGNTIYF.